The 26 T cell receptor beta chains presented below share a single source sample, sequenced in a study of CDR3 diversity in severe acne. TCRdb redid the calling of the PCR reads with MiXCR, one entry per CDR3 protein. The sample consists of more than 80,000 distinct CDR3 sequences, under 55% of them appearing once. Specimen: blood. These receptors came from a male donor with severe acne vulgaris.

This chain joins TRBV10-3 and TRBJ2-6; 9 bases agree with TRBD1. The V gene end was trimmed by 7 bases and the J gene end by 3 bases; junction bases not matched to a gene: 10. CDR1 ENHRY and CDR2 SYGVKD come from the germline V gene. The CDR3 extends over 17 amino acids. CDR3 loop: CAITAGQGNYGANVLTF. CDR3 coding DNA: TGTGCCATCACTGCGGGACAGGGAAACTATGGGGCCAACGTCCTGACTTTC.

The chain is built from TRBV24-1 and TRBJ2-5; tentatively, D is TRBD2 (5 bases). Trimming shortened V by 0 bases and J by 5 bases, and 18 bases separated the two germline ends. The germline CDR1 and CDR2 sequences are KGHDR and SFDVKD. The CDR3 extends over 17 amino acids. The CDR3 loop is CATSDLSPEGDGETQYF. Written as DNA, the CDR3 is TGTGCCACCAGTGATTTGTCCCCCGAGGGAGATGGGGAGACCCAGTACTTC.

This clonotype was detected many times. The V and J genes are TRBV3-1 and TRBJ2-3; D gene unclear. The V gene's germline CDR1 is LGHDT and CDR2 YNNKEL (reference sequence). Trimming stripped 3 bases from V and 6 bases from J, with 7 bases between. CDR3 length: 12 residues. The CDR3 reads CASSHSVDTQYF. The CDR3 coding sequence is TGTGCCAGCAGCCACTCTGTGGATACGCAGTATTTT.

Concerning this clonotype: The CDR3 end shows no conserved phenylalanine or tryptophan, and so a read error is likely. The chain employs TRBV6-2 or TRBV6-3 and TRBJ2-7; D may be TRBD1 or TRBD2 (5 bases each). The CDR3 sequence is 16 residues long. Germline CDR1 reads MNHEY; CDR2 reads SVGEGT. The CDR3 DNA is TGTGCCAGCAGCTACTCCCACGGGGCGCTAGACTACGAGCAGTACCTC. Protein sequence: CASSYSHGALDYEQYL.

This clonotype was recorded a few times. The chain has TRBV4-2 and TRBJ1-3; D is uncertain. There are 18 residues in the CDR3. V shed 0 bases and J shed 0 bases, with 15 bases lying between them. CDR1 is LGHNA and CDR2 is YNFKEQ in the germline V gene. The CDR3 is CASSQDSRTAFSGNTIYF. CDR3 DNA sequence: TGTGCCAGCAGCCAAGACAGTAGGACGGCCTTCTCTGGAAACACCATATATTTT.

The V gene is TRBV7-2, the J gene TRBJ2-1, with a weak D call TRBD1 (6 bases). Germline V lookup: CDR1 SGHTA, CDR2 FQGNSA. The CDR3 contains 13 residues. With 5 bases removed from V and 6 bases from J, the gap between germline ends came to 11 bases. CDR3 nucleotide sequence: TGTGCCAGCAGCCTCCTGACAGGCAATGAGCAGTTCTTC. It translates to CASSLLTGNEQFF.

This clonotype was counted a few times. This sequence joins TRBV6-1 and TRBJ1-2; 10 positions agree with TRBD1. The V gene's germline CDR1 is MNHNS and CDR2 SASEGT. Trimming removed 1 base from V and 4 bases from J; junction bases left unmatched: 0. The CDR3 is made up of 14 amino acids. In nucleotides, the CDR3 is TGTGCCAGCAGTGAAGGGACAGGGGGCTATGGCTACACCTTC. This encodes CASSEGTGGYGYTF.

This clonotype was counted ten times or more. CDR3 nucleotides: TGTGCCAGCAGCTTAGCCTCCGGAGGGACTAGCGTTCGTGAGCAGTTCTTC. Translation gives CASSLASGGTSVREQFF. The chain carries TRBV7-2 and TRBJ2-1; 10 positions agree with TRBD2. The CDR3 totals 17 residues. The germline V gene encodes CDR1 SGHTA and CDR2 FQGNSA. With V trimmed by 0 bases and J by 9 bases, 11 bases remained unmatched.

This clonotype was counted at least ten times. The chain is built from TRBV29-1 and TRBJ1-2; TRBD1 aligns across 11 bases. CDR3 length: 13 residues. V trimming: 2 bases; J trimming: 8 bases; junction bases outside the gene matches: 4. Germline V gene sequence: CDR1 SQVTM, CDR2 ANQGSEA. CDR3 residues: CSVERTGGAGYTF. In DNA form, the CDR3 reads TGCAGCGTTGAAAGGACAGGGGGCGCGGGCTACACCTTC.

The V gene is TRBV15, the J gene TRBJ2-7; no clear D. The CDR3 contains 14 residues. Germline CDR1 reads LNHNV; CDR2 reads YYDKDF (reference sequence). V was trimmed by 6 bases and J by 1 base, leaving 13 bases between them. The CDR3 protein is CATSSRQLSYEQYF. For the CDR3, the DNA is TGTGCCACCAGTTCCCGTCAGTTATCCTACGAGCAGTACTTC.

The rearrangement links TRBV2 to TRBJ1-4; tentative D call: TRBD1 (5 bases). V was cut by 0 bases and J by 5 bases, with 7 bases left in between. The CDR3 contains 14 residues. Germline CDR1 reads SNHLY; CDR2 reads FYNNEI. The chain's CDR3 is CASSEAGPNEKLFF. CDR3 DNA sequence: TGTGCCAGCAGTGAAGCGGGGCCAAATGAAAAACTGTTTTTT.

J is TRBJ1-2 and V is TRBV15, with D perhaps TRBD1 (6 bases). Trimming cost V 1 base and J 3 bases, with 21 bases left between them. This CDR3 comprises 18 residues. Germline assignment: CDR1 LNHNV and CDR2 YYDKDF (reference sequence). CDR3 sequence (DNA): TGTGCCACCAGCAGAGGAAATATACAGGGCGTTCGCGACTATGGCTACACCTTC. Translated, it gives CATSRGNIQGVRDYGYTF.

Of note for this clonotype: With a much larger clone just one base away, this may be a read error. The chain couples TRBV6-5 to TRBJ2-7; unclear D gene. The germline gives CDR1 MNHEY, CDR2 SVGAGI. The CDR3 is 13 residues long. The CDR3 DNA sequence: TGTGCCACCCTCAACGCCCCCTCCCACGAGCAGTACGTC. It translates to CATLNAPSHEQYV.

The rearrangement joins TRBV29-1 to TRBJ2-5, with a weak D call TRBD1 (6 bases). Germline assignment: CDR1 SQVTM and CDR2 ANQGSEA. Trimming cost V 6 bases and J 3 bases, with 14 bases left between them. This CDR3 contains 13 residues. The CDR3 DNA sequence: TGCAGCGTAACCGGACAGCAAAAAGAGACCCAGTACTTC. This translates into CSVTGQQKETQYF.

The chain employs TRBV11-1 and TRBJ2-5, with a tentative D call TRBD2 (6 bases). The CDR3 totals 14 residues. V lost 1 base, J lost 10 bases, and 16 bases lay in between. From germline, CDR1 is SGHAT and CDR2 FQDESV (reference sequence). CDR3 loop: CASSLGLGERDQYF. For the CDR3, the DNA is TGTGCCAGCAGCTTAGGACTAGGAGAAAGAGACCAGTACTTC.

V and J are TRBV5-4 and TRBJ2-1, with TRBD2 identical over 13 bases. Germline CDR1 is SGHNT and CDR2 is YYREEE (reference sequence). The CDR3 totals 15 residues. Trimming at V came to 3 bases and at J to 5 bases, leaving 2 bases not matched to a gene. The CDR3 region has the DNA TGTGCCAGCAGCTCGGGACTAGCGGGGAACAATGAGCAGTTCTTC. It specifies CASSSGLAGNNEQFF.

This clonotype appeared a few times. The V call is TRBV6-2 or TRBV6-3, the J call TRBJ2-7; 7 bases fit TRBD2. The CDR3 runs 12 residues. With 10 bases clipped from V and 0 bases from J, the junction kept 3 bases outside the gene matches. Germline V CDR1 and CDR2: MNHEY, SVGEGT. CDR3 in DNA: TGTGCCACGAGCGGGAACTCCTACGAGCAGTACTTC. It translates to CATSGNSYEQYF.

The chain carries TRBV29-1 and TRBJ2-5; D is unresolved. The germline V and J ends were trimmed by 0 bases and 9 bases, with 17 bases remaining between them. Germline CDR1 and CDR2: SQVTM and ANQGSEA. This CDR3 has 14 residues. CDR3 coding DNA: TGCAGCGTTGAAGATTCGGCAGGCGCACGGGCCCAGTACTTC. Translation: CSVEDSAGARAQYF.

The gene calls are TRBV20-1 and TRBJ2-7; 10 bases line up with TRBD1. J gave up 1 base and V 6 bases, and 6 bases lay outside the gene matches. The CDR3 extends over 14 amino acids. CDR1 is DFQATT and CDR2 is SNEGSKA in the germline V gene (reference sequence). CDR3 in amino acids: CSAHRDRGSYEQYF. The CDR3 nucleotides read TGCAGTGCCCATAGGGACAGGGGATCCTACGAGCAGTACTTC.

This rearrangement joins TRBV20-1 to TRBJ2-1; 14 positions agree with TRBD2. Trimming took 8 bases from V and 8 from J; bases not matched to a gene: 11. The CDR3 spans 15 residues. Germline values: CDR1 DFQATT, CDR2 SNEGSKA (reference sequence). In DNA, the CDR3 is TGCAGTCCGGAGACTAGCGGGAGGGAGGTAGATGAGCAGTTCTTC. Its protein is CSPETSGREVDEQFF.

For this clonotype: The junction and the germline gene differ at one end; a read error may be behind it. The gene calls are TRBV2 and TRBJ1-1, with a possible D match to TRBD1 (5 bases). The CDR3 loop spans 14 amino acids. Germline V gene data show CDR1 as SNHLY and CDR2 as FYNNEI. CDR3 DNA sequence: TGTGCCAGCGGAGGGGTATATATGAACACTGGAGCTTTCTTT. As protein: CASGGVYMNTGAFF.

On this clonotype itself: This clone may be a read error of a much larger clone one base away. The CDR3 nucleotides read TGTGCCAGTTCCCCCGGGACAGGGTTTAGCGAGCAGTACTTC. Protein sequence: CASSPGTGFSEQYF. This chain joins TRBV19 and TRBJ2-7; 9 bases fit TRBD1. The CDR3 has 14 residues. V shed 8 bases and J 6 bases; nucleotides not matched to a gene: 11. In germline, CDR1 is LNHDA, CDR2 SQIVND (reference sequence).

This clonotype has only a few counts. The chain uses TRBV28 and TRBJ2-7; 12 bases are shared with TRBD2. V gave up 2 bases and J gave up 0 bases; unmatched junction bases: 5. Germline CDR1 reads MDHEN; CDR2 reads SYDVKM. CDR3 length: 17 amino acids. CDR3 DNA: TGTGCCAGCAGTTTACCTGGGACTAGCGGGTACTCCTACGAGCAGTACTTC. The encoded protein is CASSLPGTSGYSYEQYF.

The J gene is TRBJ2-7, the V gene TRBV2, with a possible D match to TRBD2 (6 bases). The CDR3 has 15 amino acids. Germline V gene data show CDR1 as SNHLY and CDR2 as FYNNEI. V was trimmed by 4 bases and J by 5 bases, leaving 18 bases between them. The CDR3 protein is CASSARRELRHEQYF. The CDR3 DNA reads as TGTGCCAGCAGTGCTCGGAGGGAGTTGAGACACGAGCAGTACTTC.

This chain connects TRBV7-8 to TRBJ2-7; 8 bases align to TRBD2. Germline V lookup: CDR1 SGHVS, CDR2 FQNEAQ. The CDR3 spans 15 residues. V shed 2 bases, J shed 7 bases, and the junction held 10 bases outside the gene matches. This chain's CDR3 is CASSLMGLGLLEQYF. CDR3 nucleotides: TGTGCCAGCAGCTTAATGGGACTAGGCCTTCTAGAGCAGTACTTC.

In its sample, this clonotype was seen a few times. V usage is TRBV28 and J usage is TRBJ2-7, with 9 positions matching TRBD1. Germline CDR1 and CDR2: MDHEN and SYDVKM. This CDR3 is built from 13 residues. J was trimmed by 4 bases and V by 5 bases; bases with no gene match: 3. The CDR3 bases are TGTGCCAGCAGTGCACAGGGGGCGTACGAGCAGTACGTC. This codes for CASSAQGAYEQYV.